This TCR beta chain was retrieved from a study of cytomegalovirus exposure and HLA in healthy donors. On this clone itself: Antigen unknown.

The PCR ran on 60 Vbeta and 13 Jbeta primers. Assay: immunoSEQ multiplex PCR; the TCRdb copy retains only in-frame clones and omits some. The table for this sample gives about 96,000 clones. Study-wide points: By a later analysis, the bulk of CMV-associated TCR beta chains appeared HLA-restricted.

This CDR3 is 16 amino acids long. In germline, CDR1 is MRHNA, CDR2 SNTAGT. V shed 5 bases and J 5 bases; nucleotides not matched to a gene: 14. The sequence was obtained from a woman in her 30s in good health and CMV-seronegative. The sequenced sample was PBMCs. The chain combines TRBV6-4 with TRBJ1-2, with TRBD1 identical over 7 bases. The CDR3 is CASSLEGGGGSYGYTF. CDR3 DNA sequence: TGTGCCAGCAGTCTCGAGGGCGGAGGGGGCAGTTATGGCTACACCTTC.